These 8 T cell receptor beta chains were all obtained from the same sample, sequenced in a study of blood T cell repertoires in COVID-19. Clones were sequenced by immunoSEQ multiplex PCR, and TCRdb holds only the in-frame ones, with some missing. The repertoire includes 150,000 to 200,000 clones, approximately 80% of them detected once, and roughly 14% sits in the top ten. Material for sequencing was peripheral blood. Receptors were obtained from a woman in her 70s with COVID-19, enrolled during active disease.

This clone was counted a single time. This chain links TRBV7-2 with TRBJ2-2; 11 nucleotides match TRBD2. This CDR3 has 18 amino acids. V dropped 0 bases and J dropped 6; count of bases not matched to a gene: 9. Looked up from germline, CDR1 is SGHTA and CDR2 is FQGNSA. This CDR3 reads CASSLAISGRARAGELFF. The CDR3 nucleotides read TGTGCCAGCAGCTTAGCCATTAGCGGGAGGGCCCGCGCCGGGGAGCTGTTTTTT. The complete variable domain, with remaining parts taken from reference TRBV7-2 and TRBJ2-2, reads GAGVSQSPSNKVTEKGKDVELRCDPISGHTALYWYRQSLGQGLEFLIYFQGNSAPDKSGLPSDRFSAERTGGSVSTLTIQRTQQEDSAVYLCASSLAISGRARAGELFFGEGSRLTVL.

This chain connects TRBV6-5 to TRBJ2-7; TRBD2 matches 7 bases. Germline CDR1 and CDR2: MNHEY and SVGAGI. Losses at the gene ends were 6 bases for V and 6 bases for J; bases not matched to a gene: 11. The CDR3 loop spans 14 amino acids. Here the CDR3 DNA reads TGTGCCAGCAGAGTGACGGGAGGCCTCCTCGAGCAGTACTTC. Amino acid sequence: CASRVTGGLLEQYF.

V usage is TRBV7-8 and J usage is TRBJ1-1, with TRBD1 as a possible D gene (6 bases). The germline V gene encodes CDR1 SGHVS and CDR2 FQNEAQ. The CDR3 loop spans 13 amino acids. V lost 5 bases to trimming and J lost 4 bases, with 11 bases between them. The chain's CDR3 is CASSRKDSTEAFF. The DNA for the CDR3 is TGTGCCAGCAGCCGGAAGGACAGCACTGAAGCTTTCTTT.

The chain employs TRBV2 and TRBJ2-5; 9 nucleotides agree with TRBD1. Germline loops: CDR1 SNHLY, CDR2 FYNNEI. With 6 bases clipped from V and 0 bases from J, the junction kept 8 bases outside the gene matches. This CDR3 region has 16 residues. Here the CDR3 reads CASRKTGTGNQETQYF. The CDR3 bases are TGTGCCAGCAGGAAGACCGGGACAGGGAACCAAGAGACCCAGTACTTC.

CDR3 coding DNA: TGTGCCAGCAGCCAGACGACACCAGGTAAACAGTTCTTC. Encoded protein: CASSQTTPGKQFF. The chain is built from TRBV3-1 (or the pseudogene TRBV3-2) and TRBJ2-1; D unresolved. Germline CDR1 and CDR2: LGHDT and YNNKEL (reference sequence). CDR3 size: 13 residues. V gave up 3 bases and J gave up 13 bases, with 16 bases separating them.

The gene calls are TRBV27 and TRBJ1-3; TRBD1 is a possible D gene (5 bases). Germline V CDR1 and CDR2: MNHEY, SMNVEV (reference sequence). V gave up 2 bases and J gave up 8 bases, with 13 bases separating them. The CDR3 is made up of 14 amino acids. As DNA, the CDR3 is TGTGCCAGCAGTTTAGTGGGAAGGGGCGACACCATATATTTT. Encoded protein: CASSLVGRGDTIYF.

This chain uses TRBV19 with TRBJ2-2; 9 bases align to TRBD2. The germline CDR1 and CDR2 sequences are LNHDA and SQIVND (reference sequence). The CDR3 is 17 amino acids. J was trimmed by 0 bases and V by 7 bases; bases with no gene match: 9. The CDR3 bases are TGTGCCAGTACCCGGGCGCGGGGGGGGTCGAACACCGGGGAGCTGTTTTTT. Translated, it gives CASTRARGGSNTGELFF.

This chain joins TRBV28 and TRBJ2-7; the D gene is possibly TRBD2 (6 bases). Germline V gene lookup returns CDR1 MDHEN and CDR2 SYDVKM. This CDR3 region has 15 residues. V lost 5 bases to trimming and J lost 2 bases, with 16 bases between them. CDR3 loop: CASSPAGDLAYEQYV. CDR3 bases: TGTGCCAGCAGTCCCGCCGGGGACTTAGCCTACGAGCAGTACGTC.